This is a list of T cell receptor beta chains from one sample in a study of shared clonotypes between healthy human individuals. Sequencing used immunoSEQ multiplex PCR; TCRdb keeps in-frame clones, though not all of them. The sample holds roughly 1 million clones, approximately 80% seen once. The sequenced sample consisted of memory CD4+ T cells from PBMCs. Every receptor here comes from a man aged 18-30 years in good health. Some clones in this sample may be carry-over from other donors' samples. CDR3s include the opening cysteine and the closing phenylalanine or tryptophan. The order of the fields is CDR3 protein, CDR3 DNA, D gene, J gene, clone size, V gene. D genes are given only for firm matches. Rows give clone size only sometimes, using once, few, many, or a class for an expanded clone.

CASSRGQGRYTGELFF | TGTGCCAGCAGCAGGGGACAGGGGAGATACACCGGGGAGCTGTTTTTT | TRBD1 | TRBJ2-2 | NA | TRBV27
CASKWTGGFYGYTF | TGTGCCAGCAAGTGGACAGGGGGCTTCTATGGCTACACCTTC | TRBD1 | TRBJ1-2 | NA | TRBV7-2
CASSVGGPGNTIYF | TGTGCCAGCAGTGTCGGAGGGCCTGGAAACACCATATATTTT | NA | TRBJ1-3 | NA | TRBV7-9
CASSLQGWVNIQYF | TGCGCCAGCAGCTTGCAGGGCTGGGTAAACATTCAGTACTTC | NA | TRBJ2-4 | NA | TRBV5-1
CASSSRLAGGVYNEQFF | TGTGCCAGCAGTTCCAGACTAGCGGGAGGAGTATACAATGAGCAGTTCTTC | TRBD2 | TRBJ2-1 | NA | TRBV28
CASSFPRDSLIEQYF | TGTGCCAGCAGCTTCCCGCGGGACTCCCTTATCGAGCAGTACTTC | NA | TRBJ2-7 | once | TRBV6-1
CARGAGAYTEAFF | TGTGCCAGGGGGGCTGGGGCCTACACTGAAGCTTTCTTT | NA | TRBJ1-1 | NA | TRBV2
CASSPFGTDQETQYF | TGTGCCAGCAGCCCATTTGGGACGGACCAAGAGACCCAGTACTTC | NA | TRBJ2-5 | once | TRBV7-2
CVCSGGTYEQYF | TGTGTATGTAGCGGAGGGACCTACGAGCAGTACTTC | NA | TRBJ2-7 | NA | TRBV28
CASSLPGSTDTQYF | TGTGCCAGCAGCTTGCCTGGATCCACAGATACGCAGTATTTT | NA | TRBJ2-3 | NA | TRBV5-6
CASSSGLADASTDTQYF | TGTGCCAGCAGTTCCGGACTAGCGGATGCTAGCACAGATACGCAGTATTTT | TRBD2 | TRBJ2-3 | NA | TRBV5-4
CASSPAGGRAGNEQFF | TGTGCCAGCAGCCCGGCCGGCGGGAGGGCAGGCAATGAGCAGTTCTTC | TRBD2 | TRBJ2-1 | few | TRBV7-9
CASSYKSRGGNEQFF | TGTGCCAGCAGCTATAAAAGCCGCGGGGGAAATGAGCAGTTCTTC | TRBD2 | TRBJ2-1 | NA | TRBV2
CASSLTSHGEQFF | TGTGCCAGCAGCTTAACCTCCCACGGTGAGCAGTTCTTC | NA | TRBJ2-1 | NA | TRBV7-3
CASSPFAGPAGANVLTF | TGTGCCAGCTCACCATTCGCAGGGCCGGCGGGGGCCAACGTCCTGACTTTC | NA | TRBJ2-6 | NA | TRBV18
CASREDRDNQPQHF | TGTGCCAGCAGGGAAGACAGAGATAATCAGCCCCAGCATTTT | NA | TRBJ1-5 | few | TRBV6-1
CSVRGAGGPQETQYF | TGCAGCGTTCGTGGGGCAGGGGGGCCACAAGAGACCCAGTACTTC | NA | TRBJ2-5 | NA | TRBV29-1
CASSRANTGELFF | TGTGCCAGCAGCAGGGCGAACACCGGGGAGCTGTTTTTT | NA | TRBJ2-2 | few | TRBV28
CASSLHTGGNTYEQYF | TGTGCCAGCAGCTTACATACTGGCGGTAACACCTACGAGCAGTACTTC | NA | TRBJ2-7 | NA | TRBV7-2
CASSSYLLAGVDTQYF | TGTGCCAGCAGCTCATACCTACTAGCGGGAGTAGATACGCAGTATTTT | TRBD2 | TRBJ2-3 | NA | TRBV7-3
CASSQEGRGGSGNQPQHF | TGTGCCAGCAGCCAAGAGGGTAGGGGGGGTAGCGGCAATCAGCCCCAGCATTTT | NA | TRBJ1-5 | NA | TRBV4-2
CASSSYEAAWRNTEAFF | TGTGCCAGCTCGTCCTACGAGGCAGCATGGAGGAACACTGAAGCTTTCTTT | NA | TRBJ1-1 | NA | TRBV18
CASSPESRGEQFF | TGCGCCAGCAGCCCGGAGTCTAGGGGGGAGCAGTTCTTC | NA | TRBJ2-1 | NA | TRBV5-1
CASSEGQTRYGYTF | TGTGCCAGCAGTGAGGGACAGACTCGCTATGGCTACACCTTC | TRBD1 | TRBJ1-2 | NA | TRBV6-1
CASSKPGQLRETQYF | TGTGCCAGCAGCAAACCGGGACAATTAAGGGAGACCCAGTACTTC | NA | TRBJ2-5 | NA | TRBV7-9
CASCRIGRDHGETQYF | TGCGCCAGCTGTAGAATAGGCCGTGACCATGGAGAGACCCAGTACTTC | NA | TRBJ2-5 | NA | TRBV4-3
CAISDRGAPGANVLTF | TGTGCCATCAGTGACCGGGGGGCGCCAGGGGCCAACGTCCTGACTTTC | NA | TRBJ2-6 | once | TRBV10-3
CASSIDRQETQYF | TGTGCCAGTAGTATCGACAGACAAGAGACCCAGTACTTC | NA | TRBJ2-5 | NA | TRBV19
CASSLISGNGEKLFF | TGTGCCAGCAGTTTGATTTCGGGGAATGGAGAAAAACTGTTTTTT | NA | TRBJ1-4 | NA | TRBV28
CASSFRPSYPSRQETQYF | TGTGCCAGCAGCTTTAGGCCTAGCTATCCCTCGCGCCAAGAGACCCAGTACTTC | NA | TRBJ2-5 | NA | TRBV7-8
CAISEDNNEQFF | TGTGCCATCAGTGAAGACAACAATGAGCAGTTCTTC | NA | TRBJ2-1 | many | TRBV10-3
CASSPGQGRYGYTF | TGTGCCAGCTCACCGGGACAGGGCCGATATGGCTACACCTTC | TRBD1 | TRBJ1-2 | NA | TRBV18
CASSQDGGSNIQYF | TGCGCCAGCAGCCAAGATGGTGGGAGCAACATTCAGTACTTC | NA | TRBJ2-4 | few | TRBV4-3
CASSPLGVGGMGNTEAFF | TGTGCCAGCTCACCACTCGGGGTAGGGGGCATGGGGAACACTGAAGCTTTCTTT | TRBD1 | TRBJ1-1 | NA | TRBV18
CASSPSRGYGPQNIQYF | TGTGCCAGCAGCCCCTCGAGGGGCTATGGGCCGCAAAACATTCAGTACTTC | NA | TRBJ2-4 | NA | TRBV14
CASSLSGPGGRRDTQYF | TGTGCCAGCAGTTTATCGGGCCCGGGAGGGCGAAGAGATACGCAGTATTTT | TRBD2 | TRBJ2-3 | NA | TRBV28
CASRERGGKGWYEQYF | TGTGCCAGCAGAGAAAGGGGGGGTAAGGGGTGGTACGAGCAGTACTTC | NA | TRBJ2-7 | NA | TRBV27
CASSLGSGANVLTF | TGTGCCAGCAGCTTGGGCTCTGGGGCCAACGTCCTGACTTTC | NA | TRBJ2-6 | NA | TRBV7-3
CAISESGASGAGNEQFF | TGTGCCATCAGTGAGTCAGGCGCTAGCGGGGCCGGCAATGAGCAGTTCTTC | TRBD2 | TRBJ2-1 | NA | TRBV10-3
CASSFITGDQPQHF | TGTGCCAGCAGCTTTATAACGGGGGATCAGCCCCAGCATTTT | NA | TRBJ1-5 | NA | TRBV5-8
CASSVSSLTDTQYF | TGTGCCAGCAGCGTATCCAGTCTCACAGATACGCAGTATTTT | NA | TRBJ2-3 | once | TRBV9
CAWRSGTGLTGELFF | TGTGCCTGGAGGTCAGGGACAGGGCTCACCGGGGAGCTGTTTTTT | TRBD1 | TRBJ2-2 | NA | TRBV30